This T cell receptor (beta chain) was identified during a study of somatic mutations in cytotoxic T cells in rheumatoid arthritis. V gave up 3 bases and J gave up 0 bases, with 15 bases separating them. CDR3 length equals 17 residues. The germline gives CDR1 LNHDA, CDR2 SQIVND (reference sequence). Magnetic beads with positive selection isolated CD4+ and CD8+ fractions, whose purity was verified by flow cytometry. The table came from immunoSEQ multiplex PCR; TCRdb's copy has only in-frame clones and leaves some out. Of 15,000 to 20,000 clones in the sample, 82% were seen once. This chain uses TRBV19 with TRBJ1-3; D ambiguous. Sequenced material: CD8+ T cells sorted from blood. The receptor was derived from a woman in her forties or fifties with rheumatoid arthritis. The CDR3 spells CASSIGPPRDSGNTIYF. The CDR3 DNA follows: TGTGCCAGTAGTATTGGTCCCCCTCGGGACTCTGGAAACACCATATATTTT.